This TCR beta chain is from a study of CD8+CD57+ T cells in acquired aplastic anemia. General study findings and limits: Patients and controls turned out to have twenty-nine CD8+ CDR3 sequences in common.

It was patients with CD8+CD57+ cell expansion by flow cytometry who were chosen for sequencing. The patients all had a severe acquired aplastic anemia diagnosis. Patients were therapy-naive when their blood was sampled. To note about this clonotype: Its matching antigen is unknown.

The use of genomic DNA as template underpinned the TCR beta VDJ and CDR3 profiling. MiXCR, run by TCRdb on the reads, gives a single entry per CDR3 protein. Of more than 150,000 distinct CDR3 sequences in the sample, more than 45% were seen once. The V end was cut by 3 bases, the J end by 0 bases, with 9 bases between. Germline V gives CDR1 SGDLS, CDR2 YYNGEE. This CDR3 contains 14 residues. The sequencing sample was made of sorted CD4+, CD8+, or CD8+CD57+ T cells (not recorded which) from PBMCs. The source is a human donor with aplastic anemia. The chain links TRBV9 to TRBJ2-5; D remains ambiguous. In DNA, the CDR3 is TGTGCCAGCAGCGGAATTCCGGACCAAGAGACCCAGTACTTC. Protein sequence: CASSGIPDQETQYF. Full variable domain (rest looked up from reference TRBV9 and TRBJ2-5): DSGVTQTPKHLITATGQRVTLRCSPRSGDLSVYWYQQSLDQGLQFLIQYYNGEERAKGNILERFSAQQFPDLHSELNLSSLELGDSALYFCASSGIPDQETQYFGPGTRLLVL.